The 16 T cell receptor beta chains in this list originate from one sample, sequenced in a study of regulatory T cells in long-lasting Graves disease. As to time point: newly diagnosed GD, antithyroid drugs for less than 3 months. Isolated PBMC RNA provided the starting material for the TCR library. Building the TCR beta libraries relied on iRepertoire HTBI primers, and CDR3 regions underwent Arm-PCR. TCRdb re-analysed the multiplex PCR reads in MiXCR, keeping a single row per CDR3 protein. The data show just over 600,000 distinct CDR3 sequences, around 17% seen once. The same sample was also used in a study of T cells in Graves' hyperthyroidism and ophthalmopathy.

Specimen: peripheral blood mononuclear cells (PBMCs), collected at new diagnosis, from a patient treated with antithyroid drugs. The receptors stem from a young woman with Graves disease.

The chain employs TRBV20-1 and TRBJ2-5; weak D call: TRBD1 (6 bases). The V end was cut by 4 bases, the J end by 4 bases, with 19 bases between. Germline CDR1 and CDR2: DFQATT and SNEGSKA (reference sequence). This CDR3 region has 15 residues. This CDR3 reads CSAITPGHVVETQYF. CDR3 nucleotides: TGCAGTGCTATCACCCCGGGACACGTCGTAGAGACCCAGTACTTC.

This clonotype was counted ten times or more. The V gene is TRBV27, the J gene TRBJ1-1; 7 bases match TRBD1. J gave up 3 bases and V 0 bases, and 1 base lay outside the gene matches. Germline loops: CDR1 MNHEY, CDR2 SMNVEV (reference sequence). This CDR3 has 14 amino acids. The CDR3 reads CASSLSTGHTEAFF. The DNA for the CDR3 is TGTGCCAGCAGTTTATCGACAGGGCACACTGAAGCTTTCTTT.

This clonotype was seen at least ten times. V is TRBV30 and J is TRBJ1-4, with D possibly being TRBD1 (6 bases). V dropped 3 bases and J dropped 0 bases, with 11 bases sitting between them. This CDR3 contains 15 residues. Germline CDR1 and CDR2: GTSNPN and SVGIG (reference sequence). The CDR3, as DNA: TGTGCCTGGAGCCTAAGGGGGACAACTAATGAAAAACTGTTTTTT. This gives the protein CAWSLRGTTNEKLFF.

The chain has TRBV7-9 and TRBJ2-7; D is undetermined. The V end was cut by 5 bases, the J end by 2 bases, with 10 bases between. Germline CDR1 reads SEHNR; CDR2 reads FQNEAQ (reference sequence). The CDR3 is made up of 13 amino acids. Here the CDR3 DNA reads TGTGCCAGCAGCCACTACACCCCCTACGAGCAGTACTTC. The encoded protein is CASSHYTPYEQYF. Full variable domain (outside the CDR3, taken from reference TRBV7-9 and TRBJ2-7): DTGVSQNPRHKITKRGQNVTFRCDPISEHNRLYWYRQTLGQGPEFLTYFQNEAQLEKSRLLSDRFSAERPKGSFSTLEIQRTEQGDSAMYLCASSHYTPYEQYFGPGTRLTVT.

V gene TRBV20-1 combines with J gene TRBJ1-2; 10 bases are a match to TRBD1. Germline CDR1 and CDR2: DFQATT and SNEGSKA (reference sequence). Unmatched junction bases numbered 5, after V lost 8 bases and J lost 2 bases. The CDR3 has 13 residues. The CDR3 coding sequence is TGCAGTTCCCCGGGACAGGGGAACTATGGCTACACCTTC. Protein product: CSSPGQGNYGYTF.

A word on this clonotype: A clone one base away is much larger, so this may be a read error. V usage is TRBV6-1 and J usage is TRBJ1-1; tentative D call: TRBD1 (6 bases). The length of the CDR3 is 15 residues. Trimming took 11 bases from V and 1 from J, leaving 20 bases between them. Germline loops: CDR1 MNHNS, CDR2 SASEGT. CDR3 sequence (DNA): TGTGCCTGTAACTACCAGGGGTTACCGAACACTGAAGCTTTCTTT. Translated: CACNYQGLPNTEAFF.

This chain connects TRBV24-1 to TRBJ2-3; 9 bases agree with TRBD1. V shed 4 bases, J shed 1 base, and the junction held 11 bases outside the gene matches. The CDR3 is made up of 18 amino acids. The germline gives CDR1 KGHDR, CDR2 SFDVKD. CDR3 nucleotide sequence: TGTGCCACCAGTGACCGGCTCCTCAGGACAGGGGGCACAGATACGCAGTATTTT. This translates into CATSDRLLRTGGTDTQYF.

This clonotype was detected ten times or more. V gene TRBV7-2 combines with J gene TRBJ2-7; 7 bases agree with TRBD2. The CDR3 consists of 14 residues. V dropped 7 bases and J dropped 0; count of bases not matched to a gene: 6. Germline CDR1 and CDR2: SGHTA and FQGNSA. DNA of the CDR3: TGTGCCAGCACCTGGGGGGGTAGCTCCTACGAGCAGTACTTC. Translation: CASTWGGSSYEQYF.

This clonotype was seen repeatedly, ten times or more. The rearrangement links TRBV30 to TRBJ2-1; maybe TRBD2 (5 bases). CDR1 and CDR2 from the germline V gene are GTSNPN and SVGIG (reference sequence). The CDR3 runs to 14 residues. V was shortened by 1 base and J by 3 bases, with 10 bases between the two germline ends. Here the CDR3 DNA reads TGTGCCTGGAGTGAGGACTCGAGCTACAATGAGCAGTTCTTC. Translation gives CAWSEDSSYNEQFF.

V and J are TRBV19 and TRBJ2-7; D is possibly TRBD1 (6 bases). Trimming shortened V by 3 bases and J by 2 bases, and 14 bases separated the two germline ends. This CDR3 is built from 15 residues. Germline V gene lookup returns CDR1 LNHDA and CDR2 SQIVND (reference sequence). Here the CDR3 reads CASSIQGMGAYEQYF. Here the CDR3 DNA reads TGTGCCAGTAGTATTCAGGGGATGGGGGCCTACGAGCAGTACTTC.

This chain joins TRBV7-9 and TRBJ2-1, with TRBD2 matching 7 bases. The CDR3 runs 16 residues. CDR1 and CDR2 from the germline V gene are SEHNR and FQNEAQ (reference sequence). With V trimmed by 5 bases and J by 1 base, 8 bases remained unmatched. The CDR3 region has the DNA TGTGCCAGCAGCCCGCGGACTAGTCGGTCCTACAATGAGCAGTTCTTC. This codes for CASSPRTSRSYNEQFF.

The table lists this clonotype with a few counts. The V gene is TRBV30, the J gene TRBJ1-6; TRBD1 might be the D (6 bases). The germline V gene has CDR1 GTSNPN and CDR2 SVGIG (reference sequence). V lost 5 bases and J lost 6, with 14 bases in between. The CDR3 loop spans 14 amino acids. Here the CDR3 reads CAWFYGGVNSPLHF. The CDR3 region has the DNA TGTGCCTGGTTCTACGGGGGCGTTAATTCACCCCTCCACTTT. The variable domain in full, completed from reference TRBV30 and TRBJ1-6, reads SQTIHQWPATLVQPVGSPLSLECTVEGTSNPNLYWYRQAAGRGLQLLFYSVGIGQISSEVPQNLSASRPQDRQFILSSKKLLLSDSGFYLCAWFYGGVNSPLHFGNGTRLTVT.

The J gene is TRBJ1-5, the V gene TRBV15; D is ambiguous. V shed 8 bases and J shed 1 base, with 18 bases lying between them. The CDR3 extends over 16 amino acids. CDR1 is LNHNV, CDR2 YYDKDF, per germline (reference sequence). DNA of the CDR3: TGTGCCACCGAGGCGGTTAGGTTTGGAAGCAATCAGCCCCAGCATTTT. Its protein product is CATEAVRFGSNQPQHF.

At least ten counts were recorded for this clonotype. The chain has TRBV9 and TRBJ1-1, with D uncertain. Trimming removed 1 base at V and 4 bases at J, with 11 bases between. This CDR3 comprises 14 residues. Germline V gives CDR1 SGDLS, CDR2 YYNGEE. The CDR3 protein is CASSVTPLGTEAFF. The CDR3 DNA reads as TGTGCCAGCAGCGTAACCCCTTTGGGCACTGAAGCTTTCTTT.

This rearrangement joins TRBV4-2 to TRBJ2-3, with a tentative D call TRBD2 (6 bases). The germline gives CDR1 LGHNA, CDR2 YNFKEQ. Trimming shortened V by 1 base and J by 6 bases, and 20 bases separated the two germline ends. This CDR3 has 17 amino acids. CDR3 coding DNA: TGTGCCAGCAGCCAAGCCGGAGTCGGGAGTGTGGCGGATACGCAGTATTTT. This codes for CASSQAGVGSVADTQYF.

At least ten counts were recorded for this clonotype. DNA of the CDR3: TGCAGTGCTAGAGATCGTCGTAGGGGTGAAAAACTGTTTTTT. Its translation is CSARDRRRGEKLFF. This rearrangement joins TRBV20-1 to TRBJ1-4; D is perhaps TRBD1 (5 bases). This CDR3 is 14 amino acids long. The germline V gene has CDR1 DFQATT and CDR2 SNEGSKA (reference sequence). The V and J ends lost 0 bases and 7 bases respectively, with 12 bases between them.